This T cell receptor beta chain stems from a study of blood T cell repertoires in COVID-19. The wider study: PBMCs, B-cell-depleted T cells, or T cells provided the cDNA or gDNA that made up the material.

In the study's own analysis: Reference gene primer amplification gave estimated nucleated cell counts. Generated by immunoSEQ multiplex PCR, the TCRdb table keeps only in-frame clones and is missing some. For V, J and clone size, that table is used; D and trimming come from the DNA. The sample has 100,000 to 150,000 clones, 80% to 90% seen once. V gave up 0 bases and J gave up 10 bases; unmatched junction bases: 9. CDR1 is SGHRS and CDR2 is YFSETQ in the germline V gene. CDR3 length: 17 amino acids. V and J are TRBV5-1 and TRBJ1-6; the match to TRBD1 covers 11 bases. Sample: peripheral blood. This sequence was found in a man between 65 and 85 years old with active or convalescent COVID-19. CDR3 in DNA: TGCGCCAGCAGCTTGGAGGTAGGCGGACAGGGGGCCTCACCCCTCCACTTT. Translated, it gives CASSLEVGGQGASPLHF.